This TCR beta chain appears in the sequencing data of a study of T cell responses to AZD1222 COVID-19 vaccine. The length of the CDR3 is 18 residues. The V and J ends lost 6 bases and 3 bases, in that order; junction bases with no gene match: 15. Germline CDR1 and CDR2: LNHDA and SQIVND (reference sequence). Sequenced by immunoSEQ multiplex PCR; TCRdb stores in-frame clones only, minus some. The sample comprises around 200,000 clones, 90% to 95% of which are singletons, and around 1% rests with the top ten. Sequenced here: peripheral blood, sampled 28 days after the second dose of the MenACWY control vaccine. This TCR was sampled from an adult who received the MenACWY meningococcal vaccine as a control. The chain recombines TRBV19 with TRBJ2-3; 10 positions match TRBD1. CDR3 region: CASRPSYGDRGGTDTQYF. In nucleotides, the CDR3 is TGTGCCAGTAGACCCTCGTACGGGGACAGGGGAGGGACAGATACGCAGTATTTT. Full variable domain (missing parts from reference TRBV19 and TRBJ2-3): DGGITQSPKYLFRKEGQNVTLSCEQNLNHDAMYWYRQDPGQGLRLIYYSQIVNDFQKGDIAEGYSVSREKKESFPLTVTSAQKNPTAFYLCASRPSYGDRGGTDTQYFGPGTRLTVL.